This T cell receptor beta chain appears in the sequencing data of a study of PD-1 blockade in mismatch repair-deficient tumors. Study at large: Enrolled 2013-2016, patients had progressing, pretreated mismatch repair-deficient cancers of over nine types.

The CDR3 spans 15 residues. V trimming: 0 bases; J trimming: 5 bases; junction bases outside the gene matches: 5. Germline values: CDR1 MNHEY, CDR2 SVGAGI. Using immunoSEQ multiplex PCR, the repertoire was profiled, and TCRdb retains in-frame clones only, with some absent. The sample holds 35,000 to 40,000 clones, 75% to 85% seen once. Sequenced material: peripheral blood, taken 4 weeks after starting pembrolizumab. This receptor was obtained from an adult with mismatch repair-deficient cancer. The chain uses TRBV6-5 and TRBJ1-1; 8 bases map to TRBD1. The CDR3 region is CASSYSGRGLTEAFF. CDR3 in DNA: TGTGCCAGCAGTTACTCGGGCAGGGGGCTGACTGAAGCTTTCTTT.